This TCR beta chain was recorded in a study of T cells in Graves' hyperthyroidism and ophthalmopathy. Study results and caveats: Ophthalmopathy onset followed model prediction by a median around 6.6 months. Ophthalmopathy and stable hyperthyroidism were separated by a 13 V-J model.

RNA transcripts provided the source from which TCR beta CDR3 regions were amplified. A first-round RT-PCR of the TCR CDR3 used the HTBI primer set. Each CDR3 protein is one row after TCRdb ran MiXCR on the multiplex PCR reads. The sample holds approximately 360,000 distinct CDR3 sequences, 15% to 18% seen once. V shed 5 bases and J 2 bases; nucleotides not matched to a gene: 12. Germline V gene data show CDR1 as DFQATT and CDR2 as SNEGSKA (reference sequence). The CDR3 runs 15 residues. This clonotype was counted at least ten times. The antigen is unknown. The receptor was derived from a woman younger than 30 with Graves' hyperthyroidism that later progressed to Graves' ophthalmopathy. The sample was blood. The J gene is TRBJ2-7, the V gene TRBV20-1, with 7 bases fitting TRBD1. In DNA, the CDR3 is TGCAGTGCTGGAAGTCCGGGACAGCGAGCCTACGAGCAGTACTTC. This sequence encodes CSAGSPGQRAYEQYF.